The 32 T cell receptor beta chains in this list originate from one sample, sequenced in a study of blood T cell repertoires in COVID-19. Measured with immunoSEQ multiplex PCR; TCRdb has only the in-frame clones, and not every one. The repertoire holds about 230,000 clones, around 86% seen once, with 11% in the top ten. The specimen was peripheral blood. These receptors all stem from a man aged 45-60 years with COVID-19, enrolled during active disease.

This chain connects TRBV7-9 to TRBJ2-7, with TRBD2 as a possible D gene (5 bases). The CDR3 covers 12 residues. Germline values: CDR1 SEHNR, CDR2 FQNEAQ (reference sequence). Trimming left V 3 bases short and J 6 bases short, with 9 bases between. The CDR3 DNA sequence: TGTGCCAGCAGCTTTGGTAGCGCCGAGCAGTACTTC. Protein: CASSFGSAEQYF.

The CDR3 loop is CASRSAGAVSYEQYF. The DNA of the CDR3 is TGTGCCAGCAGGTCGGCGGGGGCTGTGTCCTACGAGCAGTACTTC. J is TRBJ2-7 and V is TRBV3-1 (or the pseudogene TRBV3-2); possible D gene TRBD2, 7 bases. Germline values: CDR1 LGHDT, CDR2 YNNKEL (reference sequence). The CDR3 is 15 residues long. The V gene lost 6 bases and the J gene lost 1 base, with 16 bases spanning the gap.

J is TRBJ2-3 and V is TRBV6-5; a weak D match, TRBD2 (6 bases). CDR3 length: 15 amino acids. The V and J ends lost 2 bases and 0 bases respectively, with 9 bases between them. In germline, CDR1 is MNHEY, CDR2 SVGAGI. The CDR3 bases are TGTGCCAGCAGTTACGATGGGGGGAGCACAGATACGCAGTATTTT. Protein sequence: CASSYDGGSTDTQYF.

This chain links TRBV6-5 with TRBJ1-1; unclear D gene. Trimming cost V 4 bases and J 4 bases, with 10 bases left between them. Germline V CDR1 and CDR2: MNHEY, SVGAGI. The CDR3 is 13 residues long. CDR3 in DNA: TGTGCCAGCAGTTCCGAGGGTTCCACTGAAGCTTTCTTT. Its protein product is CASSSEGSTEAFF.

The CDR3 DNA sequence: TGTGCCAGCAGTTACTCTGGGGCCCCGGGGGAGGAGCAGTACTTC. Translating it yields CASSYSGAPGEEQYF. This chain connects TRBV6-5 to TRBJ2-7; a possible D gene is TRBD2 (6 bases). V lost 0 bases and J lost 7, with 16 bases in between. The germline V gene encodes CDR1 MNHEY and CDR2 SVGAGI. This CDR3 region has 15 residues.

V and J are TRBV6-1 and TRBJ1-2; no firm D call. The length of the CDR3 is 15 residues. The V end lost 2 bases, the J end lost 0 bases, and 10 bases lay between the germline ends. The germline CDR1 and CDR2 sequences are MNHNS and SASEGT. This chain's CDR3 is CASSEFGDSNYGYTF. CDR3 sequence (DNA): TGTGCCAGCAGTGAATTCGGGGATTCTAACTATGGCTACACCTTC.

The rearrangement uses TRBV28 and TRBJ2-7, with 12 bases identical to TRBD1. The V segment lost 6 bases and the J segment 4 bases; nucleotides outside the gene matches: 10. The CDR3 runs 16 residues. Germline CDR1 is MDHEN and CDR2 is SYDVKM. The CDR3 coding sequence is TGTGCCAGCAGCCCGGGGCCGGGACAGGGGGCTTACGAGCAGTACTTC. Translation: CASSPGPGQGAYEQYF.

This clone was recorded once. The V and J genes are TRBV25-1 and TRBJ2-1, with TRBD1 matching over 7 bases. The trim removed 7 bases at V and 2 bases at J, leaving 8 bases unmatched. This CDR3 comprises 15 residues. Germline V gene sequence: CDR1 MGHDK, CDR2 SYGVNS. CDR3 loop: CASNPDRAPYNEQFF. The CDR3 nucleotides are TGTGCCAGCAACCCAGACAGGGCCCCCTACAATGAGCAGTTCTTC.

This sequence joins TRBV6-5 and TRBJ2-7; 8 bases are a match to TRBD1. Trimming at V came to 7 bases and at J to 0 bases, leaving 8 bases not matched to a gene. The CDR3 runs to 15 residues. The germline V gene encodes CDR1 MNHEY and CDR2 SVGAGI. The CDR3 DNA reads TGTGCCAGCACCGATGGACAGGGCCTCTCCTACGAGCAGTACTTC. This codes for CASTDGQGLSYEQYF.

CDR3 region: CASSLSPQGDPYGYTF. Here the CDR3 DNA reads TGTGCCAGCAGTTTGTCCCCTCAGGGTGACCCCTATGGCTACACCTTC. The chain is built from TRBV28 and TRBJ1-2; D possibly corresponds to TRBD1 (5 bases). Looked up from germline, CDR1 is MDHEN and CDR2 is SYDVKM. Deletions cut 3 bases from V and 4 bases from J, with 18 bases between. CDR3 size: 16 residues.

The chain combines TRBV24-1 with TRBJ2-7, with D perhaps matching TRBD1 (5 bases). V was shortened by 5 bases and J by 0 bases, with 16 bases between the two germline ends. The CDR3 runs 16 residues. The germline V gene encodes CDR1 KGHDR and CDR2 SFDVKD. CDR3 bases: TGTGCCACCAGTGCCCCTGACAGAACCAGCTCCTACGAGCAGTACTTC. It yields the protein CATSAPDRTSSYEQYF.

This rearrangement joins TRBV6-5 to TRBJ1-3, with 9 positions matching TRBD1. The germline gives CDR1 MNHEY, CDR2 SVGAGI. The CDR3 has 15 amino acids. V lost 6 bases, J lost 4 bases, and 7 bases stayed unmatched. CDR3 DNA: TGTGCCAGCAGAGAGGACAGGGGAGCGGGAAACACCATATATTTT. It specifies CASREDRGAGNTIYF.

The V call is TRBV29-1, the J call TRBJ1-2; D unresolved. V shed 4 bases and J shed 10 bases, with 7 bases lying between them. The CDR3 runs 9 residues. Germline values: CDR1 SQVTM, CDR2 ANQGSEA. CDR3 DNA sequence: TGCAGCGTTGGAGACTCCTACACCTTC. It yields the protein CSVGDSYTF.

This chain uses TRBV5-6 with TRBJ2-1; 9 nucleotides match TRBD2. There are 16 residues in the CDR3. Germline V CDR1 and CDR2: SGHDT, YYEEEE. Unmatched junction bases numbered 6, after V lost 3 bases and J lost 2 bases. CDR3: CASSYRASGAYNEQFF. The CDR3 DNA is TGTGCCAGCAGCTACCGGGCTAGCGGGGCCTACAATGAGCAGTTCTTC. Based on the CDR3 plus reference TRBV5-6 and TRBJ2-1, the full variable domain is DAGVTQSPTHLIKTRGQQVTLRCSPKSGHDTVSWYQQALGQGPQFIFQYYEEEERQRGNFPDRFSGHQFPNYSSELNVNALLLGDSALYLCASSYRASGAYNEQFFGPGTRLTVL.

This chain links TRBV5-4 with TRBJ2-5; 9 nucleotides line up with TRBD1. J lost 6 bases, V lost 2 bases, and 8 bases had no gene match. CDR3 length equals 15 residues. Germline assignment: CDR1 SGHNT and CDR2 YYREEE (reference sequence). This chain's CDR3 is CASSFGQGSVKTQYF. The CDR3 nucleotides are TGTGCCAGCAGCTTTGGACAGGGGAGCGTTAAGACCCAGTACTTC.

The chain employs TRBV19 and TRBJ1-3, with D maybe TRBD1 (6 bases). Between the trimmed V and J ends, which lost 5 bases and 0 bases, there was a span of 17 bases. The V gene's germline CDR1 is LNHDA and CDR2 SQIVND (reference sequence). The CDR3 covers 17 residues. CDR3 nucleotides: TGTGCCAGTAGTCCCCGGACAGCCTTAAGCTCTGGAAACACCATATATTTT. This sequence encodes CASSPRTALSSGNTIYF.

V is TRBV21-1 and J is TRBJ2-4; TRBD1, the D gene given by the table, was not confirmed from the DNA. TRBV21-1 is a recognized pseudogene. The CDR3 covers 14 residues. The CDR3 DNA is TGTGCCAGCAGCAAATACGGACAGGAAAACATTCAGTACTTC. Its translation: CASSKYGQENIQYF.

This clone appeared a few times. CDR3 DNA: TGCGCCACCAAACAGGGTTTCCAAGAGACCCAGTACTTC. Protein product: CATKQGFQETQYF. The chain is built from TRBV5-1 and TRBJ2-5, with D possibly being TRBD1 (6 bases). Germline V gene sequence: CDR1 SGHRS, CDR2 YFSETQ. V was shortened by 9 bases and J by 1 base, with 13 bases between the two germline ends. The CDR3 loop spans 13 amino acids.

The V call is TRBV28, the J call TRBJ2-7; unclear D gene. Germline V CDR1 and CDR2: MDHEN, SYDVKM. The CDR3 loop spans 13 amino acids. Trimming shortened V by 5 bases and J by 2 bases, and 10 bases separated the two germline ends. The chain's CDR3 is CASSPERTYEQYF. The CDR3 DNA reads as TGTGCCAGCAGTCCAGAGAGGACCTACGAGCAGTACTTC. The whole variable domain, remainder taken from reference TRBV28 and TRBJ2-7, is DVKVTQSSRYLVKRTGEKVFLECVQDMDHENMFWYRQDPGLGLRLIYFSYDVKMKEKGDIPEGYSVSREKKERFSLILESASTNQTSMYLCASSPERTYEQYFGPGTRLTVT.

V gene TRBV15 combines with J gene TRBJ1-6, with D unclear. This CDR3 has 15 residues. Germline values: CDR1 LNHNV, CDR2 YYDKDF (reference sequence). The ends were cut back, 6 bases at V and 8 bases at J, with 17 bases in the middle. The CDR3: CATSGRGSGDSPLHF. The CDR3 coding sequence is TGTGCCACCAGTGGTAGAGGGTCTGGAGATTCACCCCTCCACTTT.

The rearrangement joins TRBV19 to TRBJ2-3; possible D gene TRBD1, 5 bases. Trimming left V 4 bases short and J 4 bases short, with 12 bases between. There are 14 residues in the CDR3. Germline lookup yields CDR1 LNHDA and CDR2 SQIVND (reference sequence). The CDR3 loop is CASSNTQGADTQYF. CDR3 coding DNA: TGTGCCAGTAGTAACACTCAGGGTGCAGATACGCAGTATTTT.

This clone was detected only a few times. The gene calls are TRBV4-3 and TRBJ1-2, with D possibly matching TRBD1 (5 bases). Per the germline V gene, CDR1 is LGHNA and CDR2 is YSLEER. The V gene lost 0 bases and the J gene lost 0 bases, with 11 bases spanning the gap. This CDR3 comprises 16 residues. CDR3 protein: CASSQDGVGPNYGYTF. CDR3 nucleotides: TGCGCCAGCAGCCAAGATGGAGTGGGGCCTAACTATGGCTACACCTTC.

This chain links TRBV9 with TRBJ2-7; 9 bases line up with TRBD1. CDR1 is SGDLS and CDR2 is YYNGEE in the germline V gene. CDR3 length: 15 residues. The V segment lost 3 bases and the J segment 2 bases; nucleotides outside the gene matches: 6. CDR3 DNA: TGTGCCAGCAGCGCTGGGACAGGGAGACCCTACGAGCAGTACTTC. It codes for CASSAGTGRPYEQYF.

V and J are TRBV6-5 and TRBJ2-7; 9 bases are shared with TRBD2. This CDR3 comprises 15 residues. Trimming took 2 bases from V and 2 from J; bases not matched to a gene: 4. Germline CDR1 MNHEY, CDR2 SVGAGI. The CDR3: CASSYQASGTYEQYF. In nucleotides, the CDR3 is TGTGCCAGCAGTTACCAGGCTAGCGGGACCTACGAGCAGTACTTC.

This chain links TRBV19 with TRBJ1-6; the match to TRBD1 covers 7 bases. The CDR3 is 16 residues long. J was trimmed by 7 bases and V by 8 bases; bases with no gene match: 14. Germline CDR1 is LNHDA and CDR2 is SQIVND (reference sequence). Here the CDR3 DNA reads TGTGCCAGTCAAATCCGGGACAGAGAGTTAAATTCACCCCTCCACTTT. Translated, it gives CASQIRDRELNSPLHF.

The CDR3 coding sequence is TGTGCCATCAGCCCGACGGGGGGAGGGGAGACCCAGTACTTC. It yields the protein CAISPTGGGETQYF. This rearrangement joins TRBV10-3 to TRBJ2-5, with 7 nucleotides matching TRBD2. The germline CDR1 and CDR2 sequences are ENHRY and SYGVKD. The junction had 9 bases not matched to a gene; V was cut back by 6 bases and J by 5 bases. The CDR3 contains 14 residues.

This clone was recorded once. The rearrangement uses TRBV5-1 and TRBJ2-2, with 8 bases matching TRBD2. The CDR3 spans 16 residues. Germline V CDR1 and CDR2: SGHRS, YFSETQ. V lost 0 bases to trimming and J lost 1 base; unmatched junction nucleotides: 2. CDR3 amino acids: CASSLVTSGNTGELFF. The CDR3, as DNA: TGCGCCAGCAGCTTGGTTACTAGCGGGAACACCGGGGAGCTGTTTTTT.

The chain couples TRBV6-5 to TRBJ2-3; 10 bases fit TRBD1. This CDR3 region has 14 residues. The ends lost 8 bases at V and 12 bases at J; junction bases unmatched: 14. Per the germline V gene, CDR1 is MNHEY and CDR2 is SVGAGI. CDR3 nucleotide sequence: TGTGCCAGCTATGACGGGACAGGGGCCTCCAGACAGTATTTT. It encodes CASYDGTGASRQYF.

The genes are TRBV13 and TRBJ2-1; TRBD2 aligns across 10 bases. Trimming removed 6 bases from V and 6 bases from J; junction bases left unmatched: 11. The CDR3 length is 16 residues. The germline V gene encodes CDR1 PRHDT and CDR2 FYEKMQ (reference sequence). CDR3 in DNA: TGTGCCAGCAGTTCCGGGGGACTAGCGTTAGCCAATGAGCAGTTCTTC. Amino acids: CASSSGGLALANEQFF. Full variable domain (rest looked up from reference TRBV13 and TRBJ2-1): AAGVIQSPRHLIKEKRETATLKCYPIPRHDTVYWYQQGPGQDPQFLISFYEKMQSDKGSIPDRFSAQQFSDYHSELNMSSLELGDSALYFCASSSGGLALANEQFFGPGTRLTVL.

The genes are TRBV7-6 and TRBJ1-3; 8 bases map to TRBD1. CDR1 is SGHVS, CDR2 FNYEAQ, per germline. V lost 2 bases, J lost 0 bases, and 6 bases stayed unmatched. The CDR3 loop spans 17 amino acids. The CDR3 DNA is TGTGCCAGCAGCTTATATACAGGGGGGTTCTCTGGAAACACCATATATTTT. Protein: CASSLYTGGFSGNTIYF.

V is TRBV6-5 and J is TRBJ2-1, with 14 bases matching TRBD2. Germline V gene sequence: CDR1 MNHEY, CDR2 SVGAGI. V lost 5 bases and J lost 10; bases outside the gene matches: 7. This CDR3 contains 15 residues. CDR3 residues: CASSLPGLAGEEQFF. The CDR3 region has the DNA TGTGCCAGCAGTCTTCCGGGACTAGCGGGGGAGGAGCAGTTCTTC.

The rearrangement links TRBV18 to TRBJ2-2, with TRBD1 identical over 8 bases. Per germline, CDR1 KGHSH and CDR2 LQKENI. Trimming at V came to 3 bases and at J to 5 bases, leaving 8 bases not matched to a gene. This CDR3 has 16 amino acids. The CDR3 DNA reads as TGTGCCAGCTCACCCGAGACAGGGGTGGAAACCGGGGAGCTGTTTTTT. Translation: CASSPETGVETGELFF.